The rows below give T cell receptor beta chains drawn from one sample of a study of memory CD8 T cells in hepatitis C reinfection. The assay was immunoSEQ multiplex PCR, and TCRdb's table has in-frame clones only and misses some. The sample has 50,000 or so clones; nearly 90% are singletons. Sample: naive CD8+ T cells sorted from blood. All receptors derive from a man between 18 and 35 years old with hepatitis C virus infection. CDR3s include the opening cysteine and the closing phenylalanine or tryptophan. A D gene is named only where the DNA matches it firmly. Clone size appears in some rows only: once, few, many, or a class for an expanded clone.

d_gene | abundance | j_gene | v_gene | CDR3nt | CDR3aa
TRBD1 | few | TRBJ1-1 | TRBV6-5 | TGTGCCAGCAGTTACTTCCGGGACAGCAACACTGAAGCTTTCTTT | CASSYFRDSNTEAFF
TRBD1 | . | TRBJ2-1 | TRBV10-3 | TGTGCCATCAGTGAACTACGGACAGGGCTCTACAATGAGCAGTTCTTC | CAISELRTGLYNEQFF
TRBD1 | . | TRBJ1-2 | TRBV27 | TGTGCCAGCAGCCCCACCGACAGGGGATATGGCTACACCTTC | CASSPTDRGYGYTF
. | . | TRBJ1-5 | TRBV28 | TGTGCCAGCAGTTTGAAAGGAGAAGGCTTAGGCAATCAGCCCCAGCATTTT | CASSLKGEGLGNQPQHF
. | . | TRBJ1-1 | TRBV5-6 | TGTGCCAGCAGCTTGTGGGAGGGGCTGGAGACTGAAGCTTTCTTT | CASSLWEGLETEAFF
. | . | TRBJ2-1 | TRBV29-1 | TGCAGCGTCCGAGGGGGAGCAGAGAACAATGAGCAGTTCTTC | CSVRGGAENNEQFF
TRBD1 | . | TRBJ1-5 | TRBV19 | TGTGCCACGAGTGGGACAGGGAATCAGCCCCAGCATTTT | CATSGTGNQPQHF
. | . | TRBJ2-1 | TRBV9 | TGTGCCAGCAGCGTCGAGGGGGTGGTAGCTTTGAATGAGCAGTTCTTC | CASSVEGVVALNEQFF
. | . | TRBJ2-1 | TRBV6-1 | TGTGCCAGCAGTGAAGCGCTTGGTAGCAAGTTCTTC | CASSEALGSKFF
TRBD2 | . | TRBJ2-1 | TRBV7-2 | TGTGCCAGCAGCTTATTTAGCGGGGGGGCCGTAGTCTACAATGAGCAGTTCTTC | CASSLFSGGAVVYNEQFF
. | . | TRBJ2-7 | TRBV2 | TGTGCCACCTCCGGCCAGGGAACCTACGAGCAGTACTTC | CATSGQGTYEQYF
. | . | TRBJ1-2 | TRBV5-4 | TGTGCCAGCAGCCTCCGACTTGACAGGAGAAGAGGCTACACCTTC | CASSLRLDRRRGYTF
. | . | TRBJ1-1 | TRBV11-2 | TGTGCCAGCAGCTTAGTCGGGACTTTAGGGTTGAACACTGAAGCTTTCTTT | CASSLVGTLGLNTEAFF
TRBD2 | once | TRBJ2-1 | TRBV9 | TGTGCCAGCAGCGAGCCGGACCAATGGGGGGGGAGCTCCTACAATGAGCAGTTCTTC | CASSEPDQWGGSSYNEQFF
. | . | TRBJ2-2 | TRBV9 | TGTGCCAGCAGCGGAGACAGTCCCGGCGGGGAGCTGTTTTTT | CASSGDSPGGELFF
. | . | TRBJ2-1 | TRBV7-9 | TGTGCCAGCAGCCTCGGAGGGGATGAGCAGTTCTTC | CASSLGGDEQFF
TRBD2 | . | TRBJ2-1 | TRBV27 | TGTGCCAGCAGAACTAGCGGGAGATACAATGAGCAGTTCTTC | CASRTSGRYNEQFF
. | . | TRBJ2-5 | TRBV10-3 | TGTGCCATCATAAAACAGGGTGATGGGACCCAGTACTTC | CAIIKQGDGTQYF
TRBD2 | . | TRBJ2-1 | TRBV6-5 | TGTGCCAGCAGTCGTAGCGGGAGGGGTAATGAGCAGTTCTTC | CASSRSGRGNEQFF
. | . | TRBJ1-1 | TRBV12-2 | TGTGCAAGTCGCTTAGCCGGGAACACTGAAGCTTTCTTT | CASRLAGNTEAFF
. | . | TRBJ2-7 | TRBV21-1 | TGTGCCAGCAGCAACCGGGAGTTTTACGAGCAGTACTTC | CASSNREFYEQYF
TRBD2 | . | TRBJ2-7 | TRBV28 | TGTGCCAGCAGTTCCCTGGGACTAGCGGGAGGACCGACCTACGAGCAGTACTTC | CASSSLGLAGGPTYEQYF
. | . | TRBJ2-1 | TRBV27 | TGTGCCAGCAGTTTGGACAGCGCTAATGAGCAGTTCTTC | CASSLDSANEQFF
. | . | TRBJ1-1 | TRBV5-4 | TGTGCCAGCAGCGTCTATGGGACACTCACTGAAGCTTTCTTT | CASSVYGTLTEAFF
. | . | TRBJ1-5 | TRBV5-6 | TGTGCCAGCAGTTATCAGGGTCAGCCCCAGCATTTT | CASSYQGQPQHF
. | . | TRBJ2-2 | TRBV27 | TGTGCCAGCAGTTTAAGTCGGAGCACCGGGGAGCTGTTTTTT | CASSLSRSTGELFF
. | . | TRBJ2-3 | TRBV9 | TGTGCCAGCAGCGTAGACAGTGGCACAGATACGCAGTATTTT | CASSVDSGTDTQYF
. | . | TRBJ2-7 | TRBV10-2 | TGCGCCAGCAGCGTTCAGGGGGGCTACGAGCAGTACTTC | CASSVQGGYEQYF
TRBD2 | . | TRBJ2-5 | TRBV9 | TGTGCCAGCAGCGGTGGGGGGGAAAGGGATGTGGAGACCCAGTACTTC | CASSGGGERDVETQYF
TRBD2 | . | TRBJ2-1 | TRBV28 | TGTGCCAGCAGTTTGGTTCGGCGGGAGAGTAGCAGGAATGAGCAGTTCTTC | CASSLVRRESSRNEQFF
TRBD2 | . | TRBJ2-2 | TRBV13 | TGTGCCAGCAGACTGGGACTAGCGGGGATCAACACCGGGGAGCTGTTTTTT | CASRLGLAGINTGELFF
TRBD2 | . | TRBJ2-3 | TRBV29-1 | TGCAGCGTAGGACTAGGGGATACGCAGTATTTT | CSVGLGDTQYF
TRBD2 | . | TRBJ2-5 | TRBV28 | TGTGCCAGCAGCCTAGCGGATGACGAGACCCAGTACTTC | CASSLADDETQYF
TRBD1 | . | TRBJ1-1 | TRBV5-1 | TGCGCCAGCAGCACCGGCCAGGGGGCGAACACTGAAGCTTTCTTT | CASSTGQGANTEAFF
. | . | TRBJ2-5 | TRBV7-6 | TGTGCCAGCAGCCCCCGCCTAGGGGAATCCCGGGAGACCCAGTACTTC | CASSPRLGESRETQYF
TRBD1 | . | TRBJ1-5 | TRBV19 | TGTGCCAGTAGTATTGGACAGGGGTATTTTCAGCCCCAGCATTTT | CASSIGQGYFQPQHF
TRBD2 | . | TRBJ2-1 | TRBV4-1 | TGCGCCAGCAGCCAAGAATGGGAGAGCGGGACTAAGACTAATGAGCAGTTCTTC | CASSQEWESGTKTNEQFF
TRBD2 | . | TRBJ2-1 | TRBV7-3 | TGTGCCAGCAGCTTAGTAGCGGGAGCGGGTAATGAGCAGTTCTTC | CASSLVAGAGNEQFF
TRBD2 | once | TRBJ2-3 | TRBV4-1 | TGCGCCAGCAGCCCCAAACACGGGACTAGCGGCACAGATACGCAGTATTTT | CASSPKHGTSGTDTQYF
TRBD2 | . | TRBJ2-7 | TRBV7-2 | TGTGCCAGCAGCTTAGGGCTAGCGGGAGCGTGGGACGAGCAGTACTTC | CASSLGLAGAWDEQYF
TRBD2 | . | TRBJ2-3 | TRBV2 | TGTGCCAGCAGCATTACTAGCGGGAGGGTGGGTCTAACAGATACGCAGTATTTT | CASSITSGRVGLTDTQYF
TRBD1 | . | TRBJ1-4 | TRBV10-3 | TGTGCCATCAGTGAGGGACAGGGGGTGCATGAAAAACTGTTTTTT | CAISEGQGVHEKLFF
TRBD2 | . | TRBJ2-3 | TRBV7-2 | TGTGCCAGCAGCTCAATCTCTAGCGGGGGGGACACAGATACGCAGTATTTT | CASSSISSGGDTDTQYF
. | . | TRBJ2-7 | TRBV5-8 | TGTGCCAGCAGCCTCGGCCGGAGCTCCTACGAGCAGTACTTC | CASSLGRSSYEQYF
. | . | TRBJ1-2 | TRBV29-1 | TGCAGCGTTGAAGATAGGGACACGTGGTCGGGCTACACCTTC | CSVEDRDTWSGYTF
. | . | TRBJ2-7 | TRBV4-1 | TGCGCCAGCAGCCCCACAGGTAGCTCCTACGAGCAGTACTTC | CASSPTGSSYEQYF
TRBD2 | . | TRBJ2-3 | TRBV11-2 | TGTGCCAGCAGCTTAGGGCATCGCGGGAGGGCCACGGATACGCAGTATTTT | CASSLGHRGRATDTQYF
. | once | TRBJ2-3 | TRBV6-5 | TGTGCCAGCAGTTACGGTTTGCAGGGGTTCACAGATACGCAGTATTTT | CASSYGLQGFTDTQYF
. | . | TRBJ1-5 | TRBV2 | TGTGCCAGCAGTGAATTGCTGCAGGCCGATCAGCCCCAGCATTTT | CASSELLQADQPQHF
TRBD1 | once | TRBJ1-4 | TRBV7-6 | TGTGCCAGCAGCCCTAGGGACAGCTCTAATGAAAAACTGTTTTTT | CASSPRDSSNEKLFF
TRBD1 | . | TRBJ1-5 | TRBV7-9 | TGTGCCAGCAGCGCGACAGGGGGCGGTCAGCCCCAGCATTTT | CASSATGGGQPQHF
TRBD1 | . | TRBJ2-1 | TRBV7-3 | TGTGCCAGCAGCCCGACAGGGGGCCTCCTGAACAATGAGCAGTTCTTC | CASSPTGGLLNNEQFF
. | . | TRBJ1-2 | TRBV6-4 | TGTGCCAGCAGTGAAAAAGGGGACTCGGATGGCTACACCTTC | CASSEKGDSDGYTF
TRBD2 | . | TRBJ2-1 | TRBV4-3 | TGCGCCAGCAGCCAAGATCGGATAGCGGGGGGGAATGAGCAGTTCTTC | CASSQDRIAGGNEQFF
TRBD2 | . | TRBJ2-2 | TRBV5-4 | TGTGCCAGCAGCTCGGGACTAGCGGGGTACACCGGGGAGCTGTTTTTT | CASSSGLAGYTGELFF
. | . | TRBJ2-3 | TRBV27 | TGTGCCAGCAGTTTAACGGTCACAGATACGCAGTATTTT | CASSLTVTDTQYF
TRBD2 | . | TRBJ2-1 | TRBV7-9 | TGTGCCAGCAGCTTAATCACTAGCGGGTTAGAGAATGAGCAGTTCTTC | CASSLITSGLENEQFF
TRBD1 | . | TRBJ2-1 | TRBV4-1 | TGCGCCAGCAGGGAGACAGGGAACAATGAGCAGTTCTTC | CASRETGNNEQFF
. | . | TRBJ2-3 | TRBV27 | TGTGCCAGCAGTTTGAAGGGGGGGCACGGTGGAGATACGCAGTATTTT | CASSLKGGHGGDTQYF
TRBD2 | once | TRBJ2-7 | TRBV11-1 | TGTGCCAGCAGCAGGACTAGCGGGAGGGCCGGCGAGCAGTACTTC | CASSRTSGRAGEQYF